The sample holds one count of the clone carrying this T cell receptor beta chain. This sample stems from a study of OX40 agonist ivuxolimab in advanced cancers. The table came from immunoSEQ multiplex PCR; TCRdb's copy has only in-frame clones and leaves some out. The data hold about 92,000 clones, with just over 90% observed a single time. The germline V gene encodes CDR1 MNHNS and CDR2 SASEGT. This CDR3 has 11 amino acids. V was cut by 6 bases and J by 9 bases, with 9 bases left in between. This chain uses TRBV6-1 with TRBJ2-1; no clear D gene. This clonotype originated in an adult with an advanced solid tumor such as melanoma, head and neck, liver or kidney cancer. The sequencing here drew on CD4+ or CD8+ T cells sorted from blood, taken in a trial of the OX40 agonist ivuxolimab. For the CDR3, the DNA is TGTGCCAGCAGAAGAGTAGGTGAGCAGTTCTTC. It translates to CASRRVGEQFF.